This TCR beta chain was sequenced for a study of T cells in Graves' hyperthyroidism and ophthalmopathy. In its sample, this clonotype was seen a few times. The CDR3 spans 15 residues. The germline V gene has CDR1 SGHTA and CDR2 FQGNSA. V lost 0 bases, J lost 7 bases, and 13 bases lay in between. RNA transcripts provided the source from which TCR beta CDR3 regions were amplified. Initially, a first-round RT-PCR of the TCR CDR3 employed the HTBI primer set. TCRdb reanalysed the multiplex PCR reads using MiXCR and keeps one entry per CDR3 protein. The table includes over 700,000 distinct CDR3 sequences, 18% detected once.

The chain combines TRBV7-2 with TRBJ1-5, with D uncertain. The source is a woman in her fifties or sixties with Graves' hyperthyroidism that later progressed to Graves' ophthalmopathy. Sequenced sample: blood. The CDR3 DNA sequence: TGTGCCAGCAGCTTAGCCGAAGGACTTCGGCAGCCCCAGCATTTT. It encodes CASSLAEGLRQPQHF. The variable domain in full, with the rest retrieved from reference TRBV7-2 and TRBJ1-5, is GAGVSQSPSNKVTEKGKDVELRCDPISGHTALYWYRQSLGQGLEFLIYFQGNSAPDKSGLPSDRFSAERTGGSVSTLTIQRTQQEDSAVYLCASSLAEGLRQPQHFGDGTRLSIL.